This TCR beta chain is from a study of cytomegalovirus exposure and HLA in healthy donors. The study, taken as a whole, reports: Common viral pathogens (according to a later analysis) appeared linked to several of the most significant clusters. According to the study, around 180 TCR beta chains were cytomegalovirus-associated. The productive fraction for most TCR beta V segments was about 87% or about 30% in an earlier analysis.

On this clone itself: Its cognate antigen is unknown.

The PCR made use of 60 Vbeta and 13 Jbeta primers. Using immunoSEQ multiplex PCR, the repertoire was profiled, and TCRdb retains in-frame clones only, with some absent. This sample yields roughly 200,000 clones, of which roughly 68% are seen a single time; 1.8% belongs to the top ten. The TCR sequence derives from a woman aged 25 to 39 in good health and CMV-seronegative. The sequencing sample was made of PBMCs.

Written as DNA, the CDR3 is TGTGCCAGCAGCCAAGGGGACGGGACATATGGCTACACCTTC. Translated, it gives CASSQGDGTYGYTF. V gene TRBV7-8 combines with J gene TRBJ1-2; perhaps TRBD1 as D (6 bases). V was clipped by 5 bases and J by 5 bases, with 15 bases between them. Looked up from germline, CDR1 is SGHVS and CDR2 is FQNEAQ. The CDR3 runs 14 residues.